Presented here are 14 T cell receptor beta chains from one specimen sequenced in a study of T cell repertoires in aging, cancer and after chemotherapy. TCR beta rearrangements were amplified from peripheral blood genomic DNA. A mixed TRB-A/B primer pool amplified rearranged TRB by multiplex touch-down PCR. From the multiplex PCR reads, TCRdb called clonotypes with MiXCR, one entry per CDR3 protein. The sample includes some 1,600 distinct CDR3 sequences, 28% of them seen just once. The specimen sequenced was blood. The receptors come from a human donor with a solid tumor.

To note about this clonotype: It may be a read error: a sequence one base away is much more abundant. The chain combines TRBV7-6 with TRBJ2-7; D might be TRBD2 (7 bases). This CDR3 region has 14 residues. Germline V gene sequence: CDR1 SGHVS, CDR2 FNYEAQ. CDR3: CAGSLGGPAYEQYF. CDR3 in DNA: TGTGCCGGCAGCTTGGGGGGGCCGGCCTACGAGCAGTACTTC.

In the case of this clonotype: Just one base apart from a much larger clone, this may be a read error. The chain joins TRBV5-6 to TRBJ2-1; D is unclear. V was shortened by 4 bases and J by 3 bases, with 20 bases between the two germline ends. This CDR3 has 17 amino acids. Looked up from germline, CDR1 is SGHDT and CDR2 is YYEEEE. The chain's CDR3 is CASSPVIQPADYNEQFF. The CDR3 region has the DNA TGTGCCAGCAGCCCGGTAATACAACCAGCTGACTACAATGAGCAGTTCTTC.

CDR3 coding DNA: TGTGCCAGCAGCCAAGTCCTAGCGGGAAGGTTGGAAAATGAGCAGTTCTTC. Its protein product is CASSQVLAGRLENEQFF. The chain combines TRBV14 with TRBJ2-1; 9 bases match TRBD2. The CDR3 is made up of 17 amino acids. J gave up 7 bases and V 1 base, and 11 bases lay outside the gene matches. Germline V gene sequence: CDR1 SGHDN, CDR2 FVKESK.

This clonotype was found a few times. V and J are TRBV20-1 and TRBJ2-7; 11 nucleotides agree with TRBD2. Germline V gene sequence: CDR1 DFQATT, CDR2 SNEGSKA (reference sequence). The CDR3 sequence is 14 residues long. The V gene end was trimmed by 7 bases and the J gene end by 0 bases; junction bases not matched to a gene: 5. As DNA, the CDR3 is TGCAGTGTTGTGACTAGCGGGACCTCCTACGAGCAGTACTTC. Protein: CSVVTSGTSYEQYF.

By proportion, this clonotype is medium-sized. The genes are TRBV6-1 and TRBJ2-1; 8 positions match TRBD1. Germline V gene sequence: CDR1 MNHNS, CDR2 SASEGT. The trim removed 7 bases at V and 5 bases at J, leaving 4 bases unmatched. The CDR3 sequence is 13 residues long. CDR3 DNA: TGTGCCAGCACGGGACAGGTCCACAATGAGCAGTTCTTC. Its translation is CASTGQVHNEQFF.

This clonotype has just a few counts. The rearrangement joins TRBV20-1 to TRBJ1-2, with 7 bases matching TRBD1. CDR3 length: 13 residues. The germline V gene encodes CDR1 DFQATT and CDR2 SNEGSKA (reference sequence). Germline trimming cut 6 bases from V and 5 bases from J; bases unmatched to any gene: 9. CDR3 region: CSAQQGFRYGYTF. CDR3 nucleotide sequence: TGCAGTGCACAACAGGGGTTTCGGTATGGCTACACCTTC.

By sample share, this clonotype is large. This chain links TRBV6-1 with TRBJ1-5; TRBD1 might be the D (6 bases). V dropped 5 bases and J dropped 9 bases, with 11 bases sitting between them. Germline V gene lookup returns CDR1 MNHNS and CDR2 SASEGT. This CDR3 is built from 12 residues. The CDR3 loop is CASSPTGLPQHF. DNA for the CDR3: TGTGCCAGCAGTCCCACAGGGCTGCCCCAGCATTTT.

By sample share, this clonotype is medium-sized (0.01 to 0.1%). V usage is TRBV6-5 and J usage is TRBJ1-1; no definite D call. Germline V CDR1 and CDR2: MNHEY, SVGAGI. The V gene lost 4 bases and the J gene lost 5 bases, with 8 bases spanning the gap. The CDR3 is made up of 12 amino acids. The DNA of the CDR3 is TGTGCCAGCAGTTCCGAGGGAACTGAAGCTTTCTTT. Protein sequence: CASSSEGTEAFF.

This clonotype has a handful of counts. This sequence joins TRBV27 and TRBJ2-5, with 7 bases identical to TRBD2. V lost 6 bases and J lost 4; bases outside the gene matches: 11. Germline lookup yields CDR1 MNHEY and CDR2 SMNVEV (reference sequence). This CDR3 region has 15 residues. The CDR3 nucleotides are TGTGCCAGCAGGCCTTGGGGGGAGGGAATAGAGACCCAGTACTTC. Translation: CASRPWGEGIETQYF.

This clonotype is classed as medium-sized. The CDR3 spells CASSVGVAGGPREQYF. The DNA of the CDR3 is TGTGCCAGCAGTGTGGGAGTAGCGGGAGGGCCGCGCGAGCAGTACTTC. The rearrangement links TRBV6-1 to TRBJ2-7, with TRBD2 matching over 11 bases. Germline CDR1 reads MNHNS; CDR2 reads SASEGT. The CDR3 loop spans 16 amino acids. The V segment lost 4 bases and the J segment 6 bases; nucleotides outside the gene matches: 11.

Points on this clonotype: This could be a read error, since a much larger clone is one nucleotide away. Likely a read error: the CDR3 ends without its conserved phenylalanine or tryptophan. This chain joins TRBV5-5 and TRBJ2-7, with 11 bases that match TRBD1. The CDR3 consists of 14 residues. Germline CDR1 and CDR2: SGHKS and YYEKEE (reference sequence). After removal of 4 bases from V and 6 bases from J, the junction contained 6 bases not matched to a gene. The CDR3 loop reads CASSGQGAMGEQYS. The CDR3 DNA follows: TGTGCCAGCAGCGGACAGGGGGCGATGGGCGAGCAGTACTCC.

This clonotype has only a few counts. V is TRBV27 and J is TRBJ1-1; the D is unclear. Trimming left V 6 bases short and J 0 bases short, with 14 bases between. The CDR3 covers 15 residues. Germline CDR1 and CDR2: MNHEY and SMNVEV (reference sequence). In DNA form, the CDR3 reads TGTGCCAGCAGGCAGCCCGGACGGATGAACACTGAAGCTTTCTTT. Translated: CASRQPGRMNTEAFF.

The gene calls are TRBV27 and TRBJ2-1, with 13 bases aligning to TRBD2. This CDR3 is 14 amino acids long. Germline V gene sequence: CDR1 MNHEY, CDR2 SMNVEV (reference sequence). V shed 6 bases, J shed 10 bases, and the junction held 6 bases outside the gene matches. The CDR3 loop reads CASRGTSGTVEQFF. The CDR3 nucleotides read TGTGCCAGCAGAGGGACTAGCGGGACGGTAGAGCAGTTCTTC.

By its share, this clonotype is large (0.1 to 1%). The rearrangement joins TRBV6-5 to TRBJ2-1, with TRBD2 matching 10 bases. V lost 8 bases and J lost 2; bases outside the gene matches: 6. There are 15 residues in the CDR3. Germline V gene lookup returns CDR1 MNHEY and CDR2 SVGAGI. The CDR3 here is CASSISGRTYNEQFF. CDR3 DNA sequence: TGTGCCAGCTCGATTAGCGGGAGGACCTACAATGAGCAGTTCTTC.